The 4 T cell receptor beta chains in this list originate from one sample, sequenced in a study of regulatory T cells in long-lasting Graves disease. CDR3 regions were amplified by Arm-PCR using iRepertoire HTBI primers to build TCR beta libraries. TCRdb used MiXCR to reprocess the multiplex PCR reads, holding one entry per CDR3 protein. The sample holds about 300,000 distinct CDR3 sequences, about 18% seen once. Specified time point: newly diagnosed GD, antithyroid drugs for less than 3 months. Making the TCR library involved RNA that had been extracted from PBMCs. This sample comprised peripheral blood mononuclear cells (PBMCs), obtained at new diagnosis, from a patient treated with antithyroid drugs. The source of these receptors is a female donor with Graves disease.

This clonotype was detected many times. The chain carries TRBV6-5 and TRBJ1-3; tentative D call: TRBD1 (6 bases). The germline V gene has CDR1 MNHEY and CDR2 SVGAGI. Deletions cut 4 bases from V and 0 bases from J, with 10 bases between. This CDR3 contains 15 residues. This chain's CDR3 is CASSFTGISGNTIYF. CDR3 nucleotides: TGTGCCAGCAGTTTTACAGGGATCTCTGGAAACACCATATATTTT.

This clonotype was seen at least ten times. The chain is built from TRBV12-3 or TRBV12-4 and TRBJ1-5, with no clear D. This CDR3 has 16 residues. Trimming cost V 5 bases and J 0 bases, with 14 bases left between them. The CDR3 spells CASSQDPRYSNQPQHF. The CDR3 DNA follows: TGTGCCAGCAGTCAAGACCCCAGATATAGCAATCAGCCCCAGCATTTT.

This clonotype was seen ten or more times. This CDR3 reads CSALDGTGERGPQHF. The CDR3 coding sequence is TGCAGTGCTTTAGACGGGACAGGGGAGCGGGGGCCCCAGCATTTT. The chain couples TRBV20-1 to TRBJ1-5, with 10 positions matching TRBD1. The V gene end was trimmed by 5 bases and the J gene end by 9 bases; junction bases not matched to a gene: 13. Germline V gene lookup returns CDR1 DFQATT and CDR2 SNEGSKA (reference sequence). CDR3 length: 15 amino acids.

The sample holds many counts of this clonotype. The V gene is TRBV10-3, the J gene TRBJ2-3; 9 bases line up with TRBD2. The CDR3 sequence is 15 residues long. The V and J ends lost 4 bases and 3 bases, in that order; junction bases with no gene match: 5. Germline CDR1 ENHRY, CDR2 SYGVKD. The CDR3 protein is CAISVAGVWTDTQYF. CDR3 nucleotide sequence: TGTGCCATCAGTGTAGCGGGAGTTTGGACAGATACGCAGTATTTT.